Given below is one T cell receptor (beta chain) in context. Germline CDR1 and CDR2: LGHDT and YNNKEL (reference sequence). This CDR3 spans 17 amino acids. Trimming left V 0 bases short and J 1 base short, with 13 bases between. The record originates from a study of blood T cell repertoires in COVID-19. Study-level background: Sites across the United States, Italy and Spain contributed samples from acute and convalescent COVID-19. Sample material is recorded as cDNA or gDNA derived from T cells, B-cell-depleted T cells, or PBMCs.

Original handling: By means of reference gene primer amplification, nucleated cell counts were estimated. TCRdb's table, derived via immunoSEQ multiplex PCR, lists solely in-frame clones and lacks some. Clone size and V and J calls were adopted from that table, with D and trimming inferred from the DNA. The sample shows around 220,000 clones, roughly 88% of them seen only once. The rearrangement uses TRBV3-1 (or the pseudogene TRBV3-2) and TRBJ1-3, with D uncertain. Specimen: PBMCs or T cells enriched from blood (not recorded which). The sequence derives from a woman between 50 and 59 years old with acute COVID-19. CDR3 loop: CASSQEIEGTSGNTIYF. Written as DNA, the CDR3 is TGTGCCAGCAGCCAAGAGATCGAGGGAACATCTGGAAACACCATATATTTT.